The sequence of this T cell receptor (beta chain) was determined in a study of blood T cells in healthy people across ages. General study points: Measured against age, TCR beta diversity per million T cells decreased in a roughly linear manner. The CMV status of each donor remained undetermined, and this could have confounded shifts in expanded clonotypes.

A remark on this clonotype: Its matching antigen is unknown.

A second PCR, run for about 7 to 12 cycles, used a sample-barcoded 5' primer plus a J-beta primer mix. TCRdb recomputed calls from the 5' RACE reads with MiXCR, one row per CDR3 protein. The sample has over 600,000 distinct CDR3 sequences; under 25% are singletons. The CDR3 totals 15 residues. Trimming removed 4 bases at V and 5 bases at J, with 16 bases between. Germline lookup yields CDR1 SGHRS and CDR2 YFSETQ. Sequencing used blood. The receptor was derived from a man in his sixties or seventies in good health. The V and J genes are TRBV5-1 and TRBJ2-1; tentatively, D is TRBD2 (5 bases). The CDR3 coding sequence is TGCGCCAGCAGCGCCACTAGTCGACACAACAATGAGCAGTTCTTC. Translation gives CASSATSRHNNEQFF.